The rows below give T cell receptor beta chains drawn from one sample of a study of CD8+CD57+ T cells in acquired aplastic anemia. From the reads, TCRdb called clonotypes with MiXCR, one entry per CDR3 protein. The table has approximately 200,000 distinct CDR3 sequences, about 59% seen once. Sequencing used sorted CD4+, CD8+, or CD8+CD57+ T cells (not recorded which) from PBMCs. These TCRs come from a human donor in good health. Each CDR3 is given with its conserved first and last residue. D genes are given only for firm matches. Clone size is stated in some rows and not others, as once, few, many or a class when expanded.

V,D,J,size,DNA,CDR3
TRBV7-7,NA,TRBJ2-5,once,TGTGCTAGCAGCTCAGGTGTGACCCAGTACTTC,CASSSGVTQYF
TRBV29-1,NA,TRBJ2-3,NA,TGCAGCGTTGACCCATCCCTCACAGATACGCAGTATTTT,CSVDPSLTDTQYF
TRBV7-3,NA,TRBJ2-1,NA,TGTGCCAGCAGCCCTGACTTGAGCTCCTACAATGAGCAGTTCTTC,CASSPDLSSYNEQFF
TRBV9,TRBD2,TRBJ2-7,NA,TGTGCCAGCAGCTTAGAGCAGCGGGGGACCTACGAGCAGTACTTC,CASSLEQRGTYEQYF
TRBV5-6,TRBD1,TRBJ1-5,many,TGTGCCAGCAGCCCACAGGGGAATCAGCCCCAGCATTTT,CASSPQGNQPQHF
TRBV7-9,NA,TRBJ2-7,once,TGTGCCAGCAGCGCCGGCACACTCTCCTACAATGAGCAGTACTTC,CASSAGTLSYNEQYF
TRBV20-1,TRBD1,TRBJ2-7,NA,TGCAGTGCTACGACAGGGAGCAGGTACGAGCAGTACTTC,CSATTGSRYEQYF
TRBV7-9,NA,TRBJ2-5,once,TGTGCCAGCAGCTTTGGGGGCTTGAAGACCCAGTACTTC,CASSFGGLKTQYF
TRBV20-1,NA,TRBJ2-7,NA,TGCAGTGCTAGGGGGGATCAGGTTGCCTACGAGCAGTACTTC,CSARGDQVAYEQYF
TRBV4-1,NA,TRBJ1-1,few,TGCGCCAGCAGCCACGGGGACACGGTTGGCACTGAAGCTTTCTTT,CASSHGDTVGTEAFF
TRBV7-8,NA,TRBJ2-3,few,TGTGCCAGCAGCTTAGATGTCCACCGAGATACGCAGTATTTT,CASSLDVHRDTQYF
TRBV7-8,NA,TRBJ2-5,NA,TGTGCCAGCAGCCCAGGAACAGGGAACCAACAGTTAGAGACCCAGTGCTTC,CASSPGTGNQQLETQCF
TRBV9,TRBD2,TRBJ2-7,NA,TGTGCCAGCAGCCAAGATCCCGGGACTAGCGGCCTGGGGGAGCAGTACTTC,CASSQDPGTSGLGEQYF
TRBV29-1,TRBD1,TRBJ2-3,many,TGCAGCGTTACAGGGGGTGTAGCAGATACGCAGTATTTT,CSVTGGVADTQYF
TRBV19,NA,TRBJ1-2,once,TGTGCCAGTACCCAGGGGCAAGGCTACACCTTC,CASTQGQGYTF
TRBV5-1,TRBD2,TRBJ2-5,few,TGCGCCAGCAGCTTCTCTAGCGGGGGGAAAGAGACCCAGTACTTC,CASSFSSGGKETQYF
TRBV7-6,NA,TRBJ1-4,NA,TGTGCCAGCAGCCTGAAACAGGGTGACAAACTGTTTTTT,CASSLKQGDKLFF
TRBV20-1,TRBD1,TRBJ1-6,once,TGCAGTGCTAGAGGGGGACAGGGAATGAATTCACCCCTCCACTTT,CSARGGQGMNSPLHF
TRBV10-2,NA,TRBJ2-7,few,TGCGCCAGCACAGTGTACTTGAGGGCCGAGCAGTACTTC,CASTVYLRAEQYF
TRBV5-1,NA,TRBJ2-7,NA,TGCGCCAGCAGACCGGGACACCAATCCTACGAGCAGTACTTC,CASRPGHQSYEQYF
TRBV19,NA,TRBJ1-1,many,TGTGCCAGTAGTAACTCCCTGGGGTACACTGAAGCTTTCTTT,CASSNSLGYTEAFF
TRBV10-1,NA,TRBJ2-2,NA,TGCGCCAGCAGGGAAACCGGGGAGCTGTTTTTT,CASRETGELFF